This T cell receptor beta chain was captured in a study of T-cell reconstitution after alpha-beta-depleted transplantation in children. The germline V gene has CDR1 SGHAT and CDR2 FQNNGV. V lost 2 bases and J lost 5, with 13 bases in between. The CDR3 has 14 residues. This clonotype was observed a few times. Its antigen is undetermined. Study findings and constraints: T-cell counts and diversity at one year post-transplant came mainly from newly produced T cells. Some patients' high day-60 TCRbeta diversity was attributed to recipient cells surviving conditioning.

Preparation of the TCRbeta library was carried out with unique molecular identifiers. TCRdb passed the PCR reads through MiXCR, listing each CDR3 protein once. This repertoire shows 700,000 to 950,000 distinct CDR3 sequences, under 20% found once; its top ten account for 5%. The chain has TRBV11-2 and TRBJ2-7; TRBD2 might be the D (5 bases). The sequence came from a male patient between 5 and 17 years old who had a stem cell transplant for acute lymphoblastic leukemia, so the T cells may come from the graft donor. The specimen comprised PBMCs, mostly from graft donor cells, sampled 360 days after TCRalphabeta/CD19-depleted stem cell transplant. The CDR3 region is CASSLLAGNHEQYF. The CDR3 DNA reads TGTGCCAGCAGCTTACTAGCTGGTAACCACGAGCAGTACTTC.